Reported below is one T cell receptor beta chain. Each single cDNA molecule received a unique molecular identifier. TCRdb independently ran MiXCR on the 5' RACE reads; one entry per CDR3 protein. Of about 44,000 distinct CDR3 sequences listed, under 30% are singletons. The data are from a study of early T cells in non-severe SARS-CoV-2 infection. The CDR3 length is 12 residues. V lost 2 bases and J 2 bases, leaving 0 bases between the germline ends. Germline-derived CDR1 and CDR2 are KGHDR and SFDVKD. This material consisted of whole blood, taken at baseline. The V gene is TRBV24-1, the J gene TRBJ2-1; D unresolved. The origin of this receptor is an adult who was a healthcare worker with PCR-confirmed SARS-CoV-2 infection or an uninfected control (not recorded which). CDR3 in DNA: TGTGCCACCAGTGATTCCTACAATGAGCAGTTCTTC. Translating it yields CATSDSYNEQFF.